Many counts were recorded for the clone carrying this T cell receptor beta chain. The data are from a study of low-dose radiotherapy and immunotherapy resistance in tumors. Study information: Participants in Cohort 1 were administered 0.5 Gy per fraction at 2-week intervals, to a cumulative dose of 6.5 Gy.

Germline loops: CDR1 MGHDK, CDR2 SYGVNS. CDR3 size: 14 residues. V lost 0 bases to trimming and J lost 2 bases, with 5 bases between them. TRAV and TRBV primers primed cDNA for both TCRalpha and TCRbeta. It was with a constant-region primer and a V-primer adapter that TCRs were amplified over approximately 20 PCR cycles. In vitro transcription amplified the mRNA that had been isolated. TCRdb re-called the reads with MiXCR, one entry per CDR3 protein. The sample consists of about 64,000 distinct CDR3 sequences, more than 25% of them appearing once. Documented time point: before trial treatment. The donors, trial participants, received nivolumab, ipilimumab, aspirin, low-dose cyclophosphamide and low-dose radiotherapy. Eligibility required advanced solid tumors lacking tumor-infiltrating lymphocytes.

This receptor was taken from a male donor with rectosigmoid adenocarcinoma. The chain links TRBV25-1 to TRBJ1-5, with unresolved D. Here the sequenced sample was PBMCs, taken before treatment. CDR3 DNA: TGTGCCAGCAGTGAATATGGGGGCAATCAGCCCCAGCATTTT. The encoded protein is CASSEYGGNQPQHF.